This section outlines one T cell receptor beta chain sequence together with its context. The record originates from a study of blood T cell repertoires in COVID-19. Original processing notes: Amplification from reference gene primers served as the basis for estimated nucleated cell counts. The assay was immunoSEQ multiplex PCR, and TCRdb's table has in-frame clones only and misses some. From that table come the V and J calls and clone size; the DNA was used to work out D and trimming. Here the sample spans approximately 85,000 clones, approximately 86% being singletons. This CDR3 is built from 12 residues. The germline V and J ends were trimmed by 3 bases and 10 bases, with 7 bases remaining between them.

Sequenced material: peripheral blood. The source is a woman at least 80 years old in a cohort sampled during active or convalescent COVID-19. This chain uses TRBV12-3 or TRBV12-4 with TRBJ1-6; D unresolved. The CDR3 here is CASSFFGSPLHF. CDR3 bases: TGTGCCAGCAGTTTCTTCGGGTCACCCCTCCACTTT.